The 14 T cell receptor beta chains in this list originate from one sample, sequenced in a study of PD-L1 blockade in urothelial cancer. As for time point: pretreatment peripheral blood. TCRdb keeps only in-frame clones here, not all; method: immunoSEQ multiplex PCR. The sample has 45,000 to 60,000 clones; 85% are singletons. The sample here was PBMCs, taken around atezolizumab (anti-PD-L1) treatment. All receptors derive from a man between 65 and 80 years old with urothelial cancer.

The J gene is TRBJ1-4, the V gene TRBV7-6; no clear D. V was cut by 1 base and J by 4 bases, with 10 bases left in between. Germline loops: CDR1 SGHVS, CDR2 FNYEAQ. The CDR3 loop spans 15 amino acids. This chain's CDR3 is CASSLVAGYNEKLFF. DNA of the CDR3: TGTGCCAGCAGCTTAGTGGCAGGCTATAATGAAAAACTGTTTTTT.

This chain joins TRBV4-1 and TRBJ1-1; D is possibly TRBD1 (6 bases). This CDR3 spans 16 amino acids. Germline V gene lookup returns CDR1 MGHRA and CDR2 YSYEKL. V was pared by 0 bases and J by 5 bases, with 16 bases between. The CDR3 DNA is TGCGCCAGCAGCCAAGATATCAGGGACAAGGGAACTGAAGCTTTCTTT. Translation: CASSQDIRDKGTEAFF.

This chain uses TRBV4-1 with TRBJ2-5, with D perhaps matching TRBD1 (6 bases). CDR3 length: 14 amino acids. Germline CDR1 MGHRA, CDR2 YSYEKL. Between the trimmed V and J ends, which lost 3 bases and 2 bases, there was a span of 10 bases. The CDR3: CASSQLGGQETQYF. Here the CDR3 DNA reads TGCGCCAGCAGCCAGCTAGGGGGACAAGAGACCCAGTACTTC.

Concerning this clone: One junction end does not reproduce the germline sequence, and a read error may be involved. The chain combines TRBV7-9 with TRBJ2-1; D is possibly TRBD1 or TRBD2 (9 bases each). Germline CDR1 and CDR2: SEHNR and FQNEAQ (reference sequence). The CDR3 is 16 amino acids. CDR3 nucleotides: TGTGCCAGCAGCCTAGCGGGACAGGGCCTTTACAATGAGCAGTTCTTC. Encoded protein: CASSLAGQGLYNEQFF.

This chain connects TRBV18 to TRBJ2-7; TRBD2 matches 9 bases. After removal of 5 bases from V and 5 bases from J, the junction contained 7 bases not matched to a gene. CDR1 is KGHSH and CDR2 is LQKENI in the germline V gene. This CDR3 is built from 14 residues. CDR3: CASSSGGRADEQYF. CDR3 DNA: TGTGCCAGCTCATCGGGCGGGAGGGCCGACGAGCAGTACTTC.

The V gene is TRBV30, the J gene TRBJ2-1; maybe TRBD2 (5 bases). The CDR3 length is 16 residues. The V and J ends lost 0 bases and 2 bases respectively, with 14 bases between them. Germline CDR1 GTSNPN, CDR2 SVGIG (reference sequence). The CDR3 region is CAWSVRGGRAYNEQFF. In nucleotides, the CDR3 is TGTGCCTGGAGTGTACGGGGTGGACGGGCCTACAATGAGCAGTTCTTC.

This sequence joins TRBV6-1 and TRBJ2-3, with TRBD1 identical over 9 bases. Per germline, CDR1 MNHNS and CDR2 SASEGT. This CDR3 comprises 14 residues. The V and J ends lost 8 bases and 14 bases, in that order; junction bases with no gene match: 17. CDR3 sequence: CASGDRGVHRYAYF. The CDR3 DNA sequence: TGTGCCAGCGGAGACAGGGGGGTACACAGATACGCGTATTTT.

The chain uses TRBV5-8 and TRBJ1-2, with D possibly being TRBD1 (6 bases). Germline V lookup: CDR1 SGHTS, CDR2 YDEGEE. CDR3 length: 13 residues. Trimming cost V 3 bases and J 4 bases, with 10 bases left between them. The CDR3 loop reads CASSWTEAYGYTF. The CDR3 DNA sequence: TGTGCCAGCAGCTGGACAGAAGCCTATGGCTACACCTTC.

The chain uses TRBV7-9 and TRBJ1-3, with 9 positions matching TRBD1. The CDR3 spans 18 residues. From germline, CDR1 is SEHNR and CDR2 FQNEAQ (reference sequence). Unmatched junction bases numbered 14, after V lost 8 bases and J lost 0 bases. The CDR3 is CASALHSGTGRSGNTIYF. CDR3 nucleotide sequence: TGTGCCAGCGCCCTCCACTCCGGGACAGGGCGCTCTGGAAACACCATATATTTT.

This rearrangement joins TRBV19 to TRBJ1-5; 8 positions agree with TRBD1. The CDR3 length is 15 residues. The trim removed 5 bases at V and 8 bases at J, leaving 11 bases unmatched. The germline V gene encodes CDR1 LNHDA and CDR2 SQIVND (reference sequence). The CDR3 here is CASSPGQGYREPQHF. The CDR3 region has the DNA TGTGCCAGTAGTCCCGGACAGGGCTACCGGGAGCCCCAGCATTTT.

The chain employs TRBV18 and TRBJ1-5, with D unresolved. There are 15 residues in the CDR3. V lost 4 bases to trimming and J lost 2 bases, with 12 bases between them. Germline loops: CDR1 KGHSH, CDR2 LQKENI. The chain's CDR3 is CASSRTRAGNQPQHF. Here the CDR3 DNA reads TGTGCCAGCTCACGAACGAGGGCAGGCAATCAGCCCCAGCATTTT. Supplemented by reference TRBV18 and TRBJ1-5, the full variable domain reads NAGVMQNPRHLVRRRGQEARLRCSPMKGHSHVYWYRQLPEEGLKFMVYLQKENIIDESGMPKERFSAEFPKEGPSILRIQQVVRGDSAAYFCASSRTRAGNQPQHFGDGTRLSIL.

V usage is TRBV5-4 and J usage is TRBJ2-3, with D possibly being TRBD2 (6 bases). Trimming removed 6 bases from V and 1 base from J, with 15 bases in between. This CDR3 region has 15 residues. Per germline, CDR1 SGHNT and CDR2 YYREEE (reference sequence). This CDR3 reads CASTPAPGGTDTQYF. The CDR3 DNA follows: TGTGCCAGCACCCCAGCCCCGGGAGGCACAGATACGCAGTATTTT.

This chain joins TRBV10-2 and TRBJ2-7; TRBD2 matches 8 bases. The ends lost 10 bases at V and 0 bases at J; junction bases unmatched: 17. There are 17 residues in the CDR3. CDR1 and CDR2 (germline): WSHSY, SAAADI. DNA of the CDR3: TGCGCCACCCAACGGGGCCAGCGGGAGAGCACCTCCTACGAGCAGTACTTC. Its translation is CATQRGQRESTSYEQYF.

This rearrangement joins TRBV7-9 to TRBJ1-4, with a weak D call TRBD1 (5 bases). This CDR3 spans 15 amino acids. Germline CDR1 is SEHNR and CDR2 is FQNEAQ (reference sequence). V was clipped by 6 bases and J by 0 bases, with 11 bases between them. Here the CDR3 DNA reads TGTGCCAGCAGTTATCAGGGTTCAACTAATGAAAAACTGTTTTTT. Encoded protein: CASSYQGSTNEKLFF.